This T cell receptor (beta chain) was captured by sequencing in a study of CD8+ T cells in alopecia areata. The CDR3 consists of 17 residues. V trimming: 1 base; J trimming: 3 bases; junction bases outside the gene matches: 8. Reverse transcribed after extraction, RNA yielded cDNA as the sequencing template. Produced via immunoSEQ multiplex PCR; TCRdb's table is partial and in-frame only. The table lists roughly 100,000 clones, 55% of them singletons. Study results and limitations: Normal skin's resident alphabeta T cells are sequenced alongside lesional scalp T cells.

Remarks on this clone: Its antigen is currently unknown.

The source material was CD4+ T cells sorted from blood. The chain is built from TRBV23-1 and TRBJ2-1; 8 nucleotides line up with TRBD1. TRBV23-1 is sorted into the ORF group, with uncertain function. The source of this sequence is a human donor in good health. CDR3 nucleotide sequence: TGCGCCAGCAGTCAATTGGGACAGGTGACCCTCTACAATGAGCAGTTCTTC. Encoded protein: CASSQLGQVTLYNEQFF.